The 10 T cell receptor beta chains below all came from one sample that was sequenced in a study of CD8+CD57+ T cells in acquired aplastic anemia. Genomic DNA acted as the template from which TCR beta VDJ combination and CDR3 sequence profiling were carried out. TCRdb analysed the reads with MiXCR anew, one entry per CDR3 protein. This table holds about 160,000 distinct CDR3 sequences, 71% found once. For sequencing, patients were chosen who had shown expansion of CD8+CD57+ cells by flow cytometry. Source material: sorted CD4+, CD8+, or CD8+CD57+ T cells (not recorded which) from PBMCs. Receptor source: a human donor with aplastic anemia.

V gene TRBV9 combines with J gene TRBJ2-7; no firm D call. In germline, CDR1 is SGDLS, CDR2 YYNGEE. The CDR3 consists of 14 residues. Trimming shortened V by 0 bases and J by 0 bases, and 7 bases separated the two germline ends. Here the CDR3 reads CASSVVGSSYEQYF. CDR3 DNA sequence: TGTGCCAGCAGCGTAGTCGGCAGCTCCTACGAGCAGTACTTC.

V gene TRBV5-1 combines with J gene TRBJ2-3; D call uncertain. The V and J ends lost 0 bases and 2 bases respectively, with 7 bases between them. This CDR3 comprises 14 residues. Germline V gives CDR1 SGHRS, CDR2 YFSETQ. CDR3 sequence: CASSLAFLTDTQYF. As DNA, the CDR3 is TGCGCCAGCAGCTTGGCCTTCCTCACAGATACGCAGTATTTT. Drawing the rest from reference TRBV5-1 and TRBJ2-3, the complete variable domain is KAGVTQTPRYLIKTRGQQVTLSCSPISGHRSVSWYQQTPGQGLQFLFEYFSETQRNKGNFPGRFSGRQFSNSRSEMNVSTLELGDSALYLCASSLAFLTDTQYFGPGTRLTVL.

This clonotype occurred a few times. This chain links TRBV5-6 with TRBJ2-7; the D gene could be TRBD1 or TRBD2 (6 bases each). V lost 0 bases to trimming and J lost 4 bases, with 11 bases between them. This CDR3 comprises 14 residues. The germline CDR1 and CDR2 sequences are SGHDT and YYEEEE. The CDR3 spells CASSLVVGGYEQYF. CDR3 coding DNA: TGTGCCAGCAGCTTGGTGGTAGGGGGGTACGAGCAGTACTTC.

V gene TRBV25-1 combines with J gene TRBJ1-1; 7 bases match TRBD1. CDR3 length: 13 amino acids. The junction had 5 bases not matched to a gene; V was cut back by 6 bases and J by 4 bases. Germline assignment: CDR1 MGHDK and CDR2 SYGVNS. The CDR3 DNA sequence: TGTGCCAGCAGACAGGGGAGGGGCACTGAAGCTTTCTTT. As protein: CASRQGRGTEAFF.

The chain combines TRBV7-2 with TRBJ1-6; D not certain. This CDR3 has 13 residues. The V and J ends lost 3 bases and 7 bases respectively, with 7 bases between them. The germline V gene encodes CDR1 SGHTA and CDR2 FQGNSA. CDR3: CASSFGPNSPLHF. The CDR3 DNA reads TGTGCCAGCAGCTTCGGACCGAATTCACCCCTCCACTTT.

The genes are TRBV6-4 and TRBJ2-1; D assignment may be TRBD1 or TRBD2 (5 bases each). V lost 3 bases and J lost 5, with 14 bases in between. CDR3 length equals 15 residues. Germline V gene lookup returns CDR1 MRHNA and CDR2 SNTAGT. The CDR3 loop reads CASSEVGAGHNEQFF. The CDR3 DNA follows: TGTGCCAGCAGTGAGGTCGGGGCAGGGCACAATGAGCAGTTCTTC.

The chain carries TRBV7-8 and TRBJ1-1; D is unresolved. CDR1 is SGHVS, CDR2 FQNEAQ, per germline. V was cut by 5 bases and J by 3 bases, with 7 bases left in between. CDR3 length equals 12 residues. The CDR3 loop reads CASSPEHTEAFF. For the CDR3, the DNA is TGTGCCAGCAGCCCAGAACACACTGAAGCTTTCTTT. Combining the CDR3 with reference TRBV7-8 and TRBJ1-1 gives the whole variable domain GAGVSQSPRYKVAKRGQDVALRCDPISGHVSLFWYQQALGQGPEFLTYFQNEAQLDKSGLPSDRFFAERPEGSVSTLKIQRTQQEDSAVYLCASSPEHTEAFFGQGTRLTVV.

The rearrangement links TRBV12-3 or TRBV12-4 to TRBJ1-3; D is undetermined. V was trimmed by 3 bases and J by 7 bases, leaving 1 base between them. This CDR3 is built from 10 residues. The CDR3 region has the DNA TGTGCCAGCAGTTTGAACACCATATATTTT. Amino acid sequence: CASSLNTIYF.

The rearrangement links TRBV7-3 to TRBJ2-1, with D hard to call. This CDR3 spans 13 amino acids. V was trimmed by 4 bases and J by 8 bases, leaving 12 bases between them. Looked up from germline, CDR1 is SGHTA and CDR2 is FQGTGA. CDR3 DNA sequence: TGTGCCAGCAGCTGGGCCGGGTCCTATGAGCAGTTCTTC. Translating gives CASSWAGSYEQFF. The whole variable domain, remainder taken from reference TRBV7-3 and TRBJ2-1, is GAGVSQTPSNKVTEKGKYVELRCDPISGHTALYWYRQSLGQGPEFLIYFQGTGAADDSGLPNDRFFAVRPEGSVSTLKIQRTERGDSAVYLCASSWAGSYEQFFGPGTRLTVL.

The chain combines TRBV20-1 with TRBJ1-1; unclear D gene. Per the germline V gene, CDR1 is DFQATT and CDR2 is SNEGSKA (reference sequence). CDR3 size: 14 residues. V was clipped by 0 bases and J by 5 bases, with 13 bases between them. CDR3: CSARDHPAGTEAFF. The CDR3 bases are TGCAGTGCTAGAGATCACCCCGCGGGGACTGAAGCTTTCTTT.